The 31 T cell receptor beta chains listed next were all sequenced from one sample in a study of PD-L1 blockade in urothelial cancer. As to time point: pretreatment peripheral blood. The repertoire was sequenced with immunoSEQ multiplex PCR; TCRdb's copy has only in-frame clones and lacks some. The data contain 70,000 or so clones, almost 90% of them seen just once; the ten biggest clones take up around 4.8%. The sequencing here drew on PBMCs, taken around atezolizumab (anti-PD-L1) treatment. The receptors were sampled from a man between 65 and 79 years old with urothelial cancer.

CDR3 in amino acids: CASSFGGLATSNRYEQYF. Written as DNA, the CDR3 is TGTGCCAGCAGTTTTGGCGGTTTGGCCACTTCAAATCGGTACGAGCAGTACTTC. The chain combines TRBV28 with TRBJ2-7, with D unclear. V shed 3 bases and J shed 4 bases, with 25 bases lying between them. Germline V gene data show CDR1 as MDHEN and CDR2 as SYDVKM. This CDR3 comprises 18 residues.

A single count supports this clone. The chain is built from TRBV29-1 and TRBJ1-2; 7 nucleotides agree with TRBD1. Germline V gene lookup returns CDR1 SQVTM and CDR2 ANQGSEA. V trimming: 1 base; J trimming: 0 bases; junction bases outside the gene matches: 2. The CDR3 is made up of 14 amino acids. Written as DNA, the CDR3 is TGCAGCGTTGAAGGGACAGGAGCTAACTATGGCTACACCTTC. Amino acids: CSVEGTGANYGYTF.

The chain is built from TRBV9 and TRBJ2-7; 8 bases line up with TRBD2. The germline gives CDR1 SGDLS, CDR2 YYNGEE. J was trimmed by 5 bases and V by 4 bases; bases with no gene match: 11. The CDR3 has 15 residues. The CDR3 protein is CASSMSSGSYHEQYF. For the CDR3, the DNA is TGTGCCAGCAGCATGTCGAGCGGGAGTTACCACGAGCAGTACTTC. Together with reference TRBV9 and TRBJ2-7, the CDR3 gives the full variable domain: DSGVTQTPKHLITATGQRVTLRCSPRSGDLSVYWYQQSLDQGLQFLIQYYNGEERAKGNILERFSAQQFPDLHSELNLSSLELGDSALYFCASSMSSGSYHEQYFGPGTRLTVT.

The chain links TRBV5-4 to TRBJ1-3, with 9 bases lining up with TRBD1. The CDR3 is 16 amino acids. Losses at the gene ends were 4 bases for V and 1 base for J; bases not matched to a gene: 6. Looked up from germline, CDR1 is SGHNT and CDR2 is YYREEE (reference sequence). The CDR3 region is CASSGTGGASGNTIYF. CDR3 DNA sequence: TGTGCCAGCAGCGGTACAGGGGGCGCATCTGGAAACACCATATATTTT.

The CDR3 spells CASNVGGNTGELFF. The CDR3 bases are TGCGCCAGCAATGTCGGTGGGAACACCGGGGAGCTGTTTTTT. The V call is TRBV5-1, the J call TRBJ2-2, with unresolved D. The germline gives CDR1 SGHRS, CDR2 YFSETQ. V was pared by 6 bases and J by 1 base, with 10 bases between. CDR3 length equals 14 residues.

The chain combines TRBV6-5 with TRBJ1-2; TRBD1 aligns across 9 bases. The J segment lost 4 bases and the V segment lost 4 bases, leaving 7 bases of the junction unmatched. This CDR3 has 15 residues. Germline lookup yields CDR1 MNHEY and CDR2 SVGAGI. CDR3 nucleotides: TGTGCCAGCAGTTCAACAGGGGGCGGCGGCTATGGCTACACCTTC. It yields the protein CASSSTGGGGYGYTF.

V is TRBV28 and J is TRBJ1-2, with 11 positions matching TRBD1. CDR1 and CDR2 (germline): MDHEN, SYDVKM. This CDR3 spans 14 amino acids. The ends lost 7 bases at V and 8 bases at J; junction bases unmatched: 9. CDR3 amino acids: CASTDRGRTHGYTF. As DNA, the CDR3 is TGTGCCAGCACGGACAGGGGGCGAACTCACGGCTACACCTTC.

In this sample, this clone turned up once. The CDR3 loop reads CASSESCLATSGGRGYTF. The CDR3 DNA reads as TGCGCCAGCAGTGAGTCTTGCTTGGCGACATCAGGGGGCCGTGGCTACACCTTC. This chain links TRBV10-1 with TRBJ1-2; 8 bases line up with TRBD1. The CDR3 extends over 18 amino acids. Trimming took 0 bases from V and 7 from J; bases not matched to a gene: 16. Germline-derived CDR1 and CDR2 are WNHNN and SYGVQD (reference sequence).

This clone was detected only once. V usage is TRBV4-2 and J usage is TRBJ2-7; the D gene is possibly TRBD2 (5 bases). This CDR3 spans 15 amino acids. V shed 0 bases and J shed 0 bases, with 9 bases lying between them. The germline CDR1 and CDR2 sequences are LGHNA and YNFKEQ. This CDR3 reads CASSQERTGSYEQYF. The CDR3 DNA follows: TGTGCCAGCAGCCAAGAACGGACTGGCTCCTACGAGCAGTACTTC.

The chain recombines TRBV11-3 with TRBJ2-1, with TRBD2 matching over 9 bases. After removal of 5 bases from V and 5 bases from J, the junction contained 7 bases not matched to a gene. Per germline, CDR1 SGHNT and CDR2 YENEEA. The CDR3 is 15 residues long. CDR3 region: CASSDGGLAHNEQFF. The DNA of the CDR3 is TGTGCCAGCAGCGACGGGGGACTAGCCCACAATGAGCAGTTCTTC.

The chain has TRBV29-1 and TRBJ2-5; no definite D call. V lost 1 base and J 5 bases, leaving 8 bases between the germline ends. CDR1 is SQVTM, CDR2 ANQGSEA, per germline. The CDR3 is made up of 12 amino acids. The CDR3 DNA sequence: TGCAGCGTTGAAGGGGCCAGGGAGACCCAGTACTTC. Translating it yields CSVEGARETQYF. Complete variable domain (other parts from reference TRBV29-1 and TRBJ2-5): SAVISQKPSRDICQRGTSLTIQCQVDSQVTMMFWYRQQPGQSLTLIATANQGSEATYESGFVIDKFPISRPNLTFSTLTVSNMSPEDSSIYLCSVEGARETQYFGPGTRLLVL.

V gene TRBV11-2 combines with J gene TRBJ2-3, with TRBD2 as a possible D gene (5 bases). The V gene lost 1 base and the J gene lost 3 bases, with 8 bases spanning the gap. Looked up from germline, CDR1 is SGHAT and CDR2 is FQNNGV. This CDR3 has 14 amino acids. CDR3 sequence reads: CASSLAPGTDTQYF. The CDR3 DNA follows: TGTGCCAGCAGCTTAGCCCCGGGGACAGATACGCAGTATTTT.

This chain links TRBV6-1 with TRBJ1-1; 10 bases match TRBD1. Germline V gene data show CDR1 as MNHNS and CDR2 as SASEGT. The CDR3 sequence is 14 residues long. V gave up 4 bases and J gave up 4 bases; unmatched junction bases: 3. CDR3 sequence reads: CASSAGTGVTEAFF. The CDR3 DNA reads as TGTGCCAGCAGTGCCGGGACAGGGGTCACTGAAGCTTTCTTT.

The J gene is TRBJ1-3, the V gene TRBV10-2, with D possibly TRBD1 on 6 matching bases. The CDR3 extends over 16 amino acids. Germline values: CDR1 WSHSY, CDR2 SAAADI. V lost 6 bases and J 2 bases, leaving 17 bases between the germline ends. CDR3 amino acids: CASRDTTGITGNTIYF. CDR3 bases: TGCGCCAGCAGGGACACGACAGGCATTACTGGAAACACCATATATTTT.

This clone was seen only once. The chain links TRBV6-5 to TRBJ2-1; perhaps TRBD1 as D (5 bases). Trimming took 6 bases from V and 3 from J, leaving 15 bases between them. The CDR3 extends over 15 amino acids. Per germline, CDR1 MNHEY and CDR2 SVGAGI. CDR3 residues: CASRETIRVYNEQFF. DNA of the CDR3: TGTGCCAGCAGGGAAACAATCAGGGTCTACAATGAGCAGTTCTTC.

The rearrangement joins TRBV13 to TRBJ1-2; 9 positions agree with TRBD1. This CDR3 spans 14 amino acids. Trimming removed 5 bases from V and 6 bases from J; junction bases left unmatched: 7. Germline V gene lookup returns CDR1 PRHDT and CDR2 FYEKMQ (reference sequence). The CDR3 protein is CASSVTGGANGYTF. For the CDR3, the DNA is TGTGCCAGCAGCGTTACAGGGGGCGCGAATGGCTACACCTTC.

The V gene is TRBV27, the J gene TRBJ2-5, with TRBD2 as a possible D gene (6 bases). This CDR3 is built from 13 residues. Germline values: CDR1 MNHEY, CDR2 SMNVEV (reference sequence). V was cut by 6 bases and J by 5 bases, with 13 bases left in between. The CDR3, as DNA: TGTGCCAGCAGGGGGACTCCGAAGGAGACCCAGTACTTC. As protein: CASRGTPKETQYF.

The genes are TRBV9 and TRBJ2-1; TRBD2 aligns across 11 bases. The V segment lost 1 base and the J segment 2 bases; nucleotides outside the gene matches: 2. From germline, CDR1 is SGDLS and CDR2 YYNGEE. The CDR3 runs to 16 residues. CDR3 DNA: TGTGCCAGCAGCGTATCTAGCGGGGGGACCTACAATGAGCAGTTCTTC. Its translation: CASSVSSGGTYNEQFF.

A note on this clone: The germline gene is not matched at one end of the junction; a read error may be the cause. V and J are TRBV28 and TRBJ2-1, with 13 positions matching TRBD2. The CDR3 covers 14 residues. Germline V gives CDR1 MDHEN, CDR2 SYDVKM. The CDR3: CASGDGLAGAMRVF. The CDR3 DNA is TGTGCCAGCGGAGATGGACTAGCGGGAGCGATGCGGGTCTTC.

V and J are TRBV7-2 and TRBJ2-7; no definite D call. The length of the CDR3 is 12 residues. Trimming stripped 2 bases from V and 4 bases from J, with 6 bases between. Germline V gene data show CDR1 as SGHTA and CDR2 as FQGNSA. CDR3 bases: TGTGCCAGCAGCTTAAATAATTACGAGCAGTACTTC. This encodes CASSLNNYEQYF.

V and J are TRBV10-3 and TRBJ2-3; 8 bases fit TRBD1. V dropped 6 bases and J dropped 1; count of bases not matched to a gene: 3. The CDR3 runs to 14 residues. Germline CDR1 and CDR2: ENHRY and SYGVKD. This CDR3 reads CAIRAGQGTDTQYF. In DNA form, the CDR3 reads TGTGCCATCAGGGCGGGACAGGGCACAGATACGCAGTATTTT.

V usage is TRBV18 and J usage is TRBJ1-5; 7 bases are a match to TRBD1. Germline CDR1 and CDR2: KGHSH and LQKENI. Losses at the gene ends were 4 bases for V and 7 bases for J; bases not matched to a gene: 7. The CDR3 extends over 14 amino acids. CDR3 DNA: TGTGCCAGCTCACGGAGACAGGGCGGCCAGCCCCAGCATTTT. Its protein product is CASSRRQGGQPQHF.

This chain links TRBV29-1 with TRBJ2-7; the D gene is possibly TRBD2 (6 bases). The germline V gene encodes CDR1 SQVTM and CDR2 ANQGSEA. The CDR3 is 13 amino acids. V was cut by 3 bases and J by 3 bases, with 12 bases left in between. The CDR3 spells CSVEEGPGYEQYF. CDR3 nucleotide sequence: TGCAGCGTTGAGGAGGGGCCCGGCTACGAGCAGTACTTC.

This sequence joins TRBV5-4 and TRBJ2-7, with D tentatively TRBD1 (6 bases). The V end was cut by 3 bases, the J end by 2 bases, with 15 bases between. CDR1 is SGHNT and CDR2 is YYREEE in the germline V gene (reference sequence). The CDR3 runs 15 residues. This CDR3 reads CASSSPSRGAYEQYF. DNA of the CDR3: TGTGCCAGCAGCTCGCCCTCCAGGGGAGCCTACGAGCAGTACTTC.

The chain uses TRBV7-3 and TRBJ2-2, with a tentative D call TRBD1 (5 bases). Germline loops: CDR1 SGHTA, CDR2 FQGTGA. This CDR3 region has 14 residues. The germline V and J ends were trimmed by 4 bases and 4 bases, with 10 bases remaining between them. CDR3 bases: TGTGCCAGCAGCTCAGGGTCGGGCACCGGGGAGCTGTTTTTT. Its protein product is CASSSGSGTGELFF.

The gene calls are TRBV19 and TRBJ2-7, with a weak D call TRBD1 (5 bases). The CDR3 is made up of 14 amino acids. Trimming took 9 bases from V and 3 from J, leaving 18 bases between them. The germline CDR1 and CDR2 sequences are LNHDA and SQIVND (reference sequence). Here the CDR3 DNA reads TGTGCCAGCCGACCAGGGCAGACAAACTACGAGCAGTACTTC. This sequence encodes CASRPGQTNYEQYF.

The chain links TRBV5-6 to TRBJ2-1; 10 nucleotides agree with TRBD2. The trim removed 4 bases at V and 7 bases at J, leaving 11 bases unmatched. CDR1 and CDR2 from the germline V gene are SGHDT and YYEEEE. There are 16 residues in the CDR3. This chain's CDR3 is CASSRGPVAGGNEQFF. CDR3 nucleotides: TGTGCCAGCAGCCGCGGCCCTGTAGCGGGAGGTAATGAGCAGTTCTTC.

The rearrangement links TRBV7-8 to TRBJ2-7; D is possibly TRBD2 (6 bases). CDR3 length equals 15 residues. Germline CDR1 reads SGHVS; CDR2 reads FQNEAQ. The V and J ends lost 8 bases and 7 bases respectively, with 24 bases between them. CDR3 sequence: CASRLAEGLLGEQYF. CDR3 nucleotides: TGTGCCAGCCGTCTGGCGGAGGGGCTACTGGGGGAGCAGTACTTC.

The chain couples TRBV7-9 to TRBJ2-5; TRBD1 aligns across 7 bases. The germline V gene encodes CDR1 SEHNR and CDR2 FQNEAQ (reference sequence). CDR3 length equals 14 residues. V shed 2 bases, J shed 2 bases, and the junction held 2 bases outside the gene matches. The chain's CDR3 is CASSLTGAQETQYF. CDR3 sequence (DNA): TGTGCCAGCAGCTTAACAGGGGCTCAAGAGACCCAGTACTTC.

This clone was counted a few times. This rearrangement joins TRBV6-5 to TRBJ2-5; 9 positions match TRBD1. CDR3 length: 13 residues. V shed 11 bases, J shed 4 bases, and the junction held 8 bases outside the gene matches. Per germline, CDR1 MNHEY and CDR2 SVGAGI. CDR3 protein: CAVTGGGGETQYF. The CDR3 DNA reads TGTGCCGTGACAGGGGGAGGTGGAGAGACCCAGTACTTC.

This clone was counted between two and nine times. The chain carries TRBV19 and TRBJ1-2, with a weak D call TRBD1 (6 bases). The CDR3 runs to 12 residues. Trimming cost V 6 bases and J 4 bases, with 9 bases left between them. Germline assignment: CDR1 LNHDA and CDR2 SQIVND (reference sequence). The CDR3 DNA is TGTGCCAGTAGGGCACAGGGCTATGGCTACACCTTC. This sequence encodes CASRAQGYGYTF.